This T cell receptor (beta chain) was obtained from a study of blood T cell repertoires in COVID-19. As for the study in general: PBMCs, B-cell-depleted T cells, or T cells provided the cDNA or gDNA that made up the material.

Per the original methods: By means of reference gene primer amplification, nucleated cell counts were estimated. TCRdb keeps only in-frame clones here, not all; method: immunoSEQ multiplex PCR. V and J calls and clone size are copied from that table; D and trimming were computed from the DNA. The sample contains just over 250,000 clones, 75% to 90% of which appear only once. Followed longitudinally, the Seattle patients had been enrolled during active infection. The germline V gene encodes CDR1 KGHSH and CDR2 LQKENI. Trimming took 1 base from V and 1 from J; bases not matched to a gene: 14. The CDR3 has 21 amino acids.

The material sequenced was peripheral blood. The clonotype was recovered from a woman in her 70s with COVID-19, enrolled during active disease. This chain joins TRBV18 and TRBJ2-6; 9 bases line up with TRBD1. CDR3 sequence reads: CASSPLTTGGAGSSGANVLTF. CDR3 sequence (DNA): TGTGCCAGCTCACCACTCACCACAGGGGGCGCAGGTTCATCTGGGGCCAACGTCCTGACTTTC.